The 32 T cell receptor beta chains listed next were all sequenced from one sample in a study of cytomegalovirus exposure and HLA in healthy donors. PCR used 60 Vbeta primers and 13 Jbeta primers. Using immunoSEQ multiplex PCR, the repertoire was profiled, and TCRdb retains in-frame clones only, with some absent. Altogether 110,000 to 150,000 clones are present, around 80% being singletons, with the ten largest covering 2.5% to 3.5%. The sequenced material came from PBMCs. Receptors originate from a female donor in good health and CMV-seronegative.

The J gene is TRBJ1-3, the V gene TRBV18; D unresolved. The CDR3 runs 13 residues. Germline V gives CDR1 KGHSH, CDR2 LQKENI. The V and J ends lost 3 bases and 7 bases respectively, with 10 bases between them. CDR3 nucleotides: TGTGCCAGCTCACCGGGAGAGGCCAACACCATATATTTT. Amino acids: CASSPGEANTIYF.

The chain carries TRBV29-1 and TRBJ1-2; D remains unclear. The germline V gene encodes CDR1 SQVTM and CDR2 ANQGSEA. CDR3 size: 14 residues. V was cut by 3 bases and J by 7 bases, with 18 bases left in between. The CDR3 DNA reads TGCAGCGTTGATCCCCAGGCCCGCGTGGGTGGCTACACCTTC. Its protein is CSVDPQARVGGYTF.

The chain combines TRBV5-1 with TRBJ1-1; D is unresolved. The CDR3 runs 13 residues. Per the germline V gene, CDR1 is SGHRS and CDR2 is YFSETQ. The V end was cut by 7 bases, the J end by 3 bases, with 13 bases between. The CDR3 region has the DNA TGCGCCAGCTCTGTGCGGCGGTACACTGAAGCTTTCTTT. Its protein is CASSVRRYTEAFF.

The rearrangement links TRBV9 to TRBJ1-3, with D uncertain. The CDR3 spans 14 residues. Germline lookup yields CDR1 SGDLS and CDR2 YYNGEE. V was trimmed by 1 base and J by 1 base, leaving 6 bases between them. The CDR3 sequence: CASSVSGSGNTIYF. The CDR3 region has the DNA TGTGCCAGCAGCGTATCGGGGTCTGGAAACACCATATATTTT.

The chain employs TRBV7-2 and TRBJ1-6, with no clear D. Trimming took off 8 bases at V and 5 bases at J, with 19 bases between the two ends. Germline CDR1 SGHTA, CDR2 FQGNSA. The CDR3 covers 16 residues. The CDR3 reads CASSREGIIDNSPLHF. The CDR3 DNA is TGTGCCAGCTCAAGGGAGGGAATAATAGATAATTCACCCCTCCACTTT.

V usage is TRBV4-3 and J usage is TRBJ2-5; 8 bases are a match to TRBD1. With the DNA end fitting TRBJ2-7 better, the J assignment may be wrong. This CDR3 spans 15 amino acids. Per the germline V gene, CDR1 is LGHNA and CDR2 is YSLEER. In DNA, the CDR3 is TGCGCCAGCAGCCAAGGTTTCCAGGGGGCTTACGAGCAGTACTTC. Residues: CASSQGFQGAYEQYF.

This chain connects TRBV28 to TRBJ2-5; D is possibly TRBD1 (6 bases). With 6 bases removed from V and 2 bases from J, the gap between germline ends came to 16 bases. The CDR3 is 15 amino acids. Germline CDR1 is MDHEN and CDR2 is SYDVKM. The CDR3 reads CASRADRTLQETQYF. Here the CDR3 DNA reads TGTGCCAGCAGAGCCGACAGGACTCTTCAAGAGACCCAGTACTTC.

This clone has only a few counts. V gene TRBV6-1 combines with J gene TRBJ1-1; TRBD1 might be the D (5 bases). Trimming took 4 bases from V and 4 from J, leaving 16 bases between them. Per germline, CDR1 MNHNS and CDR2 SASEGT. This CDR3 comprises 15 residues. CDR3 sequence (DNA): TGTGCCAGCAGTGGTCAGGGAGGTGTCAGCACTGAAGCTTTCTTT. This gives the protein CASSGQGGVSTEAFF.

The table lists this clone with a few counts. This chain joins TRBV28 and TRBJ1-5; TRBD1 might be the D (5 bases). Trimming left V 5 bases short and J 9 bases short, with 20 bases between. CDR1 is MDHEN and CDR2 is SYDVKM in the germline V gene. This CDR3 comprises 15 residues. CDR3 amino acids: CASSDSRDARWPQHF. CDR3 bases: TGTGCCAGCAGTGATTCGCGGGACGCCAGATGGCCCCAGCATTTT.

The chain recombines TRBV5-1 with TRBJ2-5; 7 bases align to TRBD2. V lost 3 bases, J lost 4 bases, and 0 bases stayed unmatched. The V gene's germline CDR1 is SGHRS and CDR2 YFSETQ. This CDR3 has 12 amino acids. As DNA, the CDR3 is TGCGCCAGCAGCTCGGGGGGAGAGACCCAGTACTTC. This codes for CASSSGGETQYF.

This clone has just a few counts. The chain couples TRBV5-1 to TRBJ1-2; D is unclear. The germline gives CDR1 SGHRS, CDR2 YFSETQ. The CDR3 is made up of 13 amino acids. The germline V and J ends were trimmed by 0 bases and 5 bases, with 8 bases remaining between them. CDR3 residues: CASSLEDSYGYTF. In nucleotides, the CDR3 is TGCGCCAGCAGCTTGGAGGACTCGTATGGCTACACCTTC.

The V and J genes are TRBV5-4 and TRBJ2-7, with TRBD2 matching over 7 bases. The junction had 5 bases not matched to a gene; V was cut back by 0 bases and J by 2 bases. Germline-derived CDR1 and CDR2 are SGHNT and YYREEE (reference sequence). The CDR3 covers 15 residues. The CDR3 sequence is CASSLGASGPYEQYF. The CDR3, as DNA: TGTGCCAGCAGCTTGGGGGCTAGCGGTCCCTACGAGCAGTACTTC.

The CDR3 region has the DNA TGTGCCAGCAGTCCAACGGGGGTTGGAAACACCATATATTTT. Protein: CASSPTGVGNTIYF. This sequence joins TRBV6-6 and TRBJ1-3; maybe TRBD1 (5 bases). Germline-derived CDR1 and CDR2 are MNHNY and SVGAGI (reference sequence). This CDR3 contains 14 residues. The ends were cut back, 5 bases at V and 3 bases at J, with 11 bases in the middle.

This clone was detected only a few times. This chain joins TRBV6-6 and TRBJ1-5; D possibly corresponds to TRBD1 (5 bases). With 1 base removed from V and 6 bases from J, the gap between germline ends came to 16 bases. CDR1 MNHNY and CDR2 SVGAGI come from the germline V gene (reference sequence). The CDR3 is 16 amino acids. The CDR3 DNA reads as TGTGCCAGCAGTTACTTCGTGGGAAGGGGAACTCAGCCCCAGCATTTT. It is translated as CASSYFVGRGTQPQHF.

Turning to this clone: A read error may account for a junction end that differs from germline. The chain couples TRBV2 to TRBJ2-1, with D possibly TRBD1 on 6 matching bases. This CDR3 region has 9 residues. From germline, CDR1 is SNHLY and CDR2 FYNNEI. The CDR3 DNA reads as TGTGCCAGCAACCCAGGGGAGATCTTC. Its translation is CASNPGEIF.

The chain combines TRBV28 with TRBJ2-7; TRBD2 matches at 7 bases. J lost 3 bases, V lost 3 bases, and 20 bases had no gene match. Germline values: CDR1 MDHEN, CDR2 SYDVKM. The CDR3 covers 19 residues. CDR3 coding DNA: TGTGCCAGCAGTTTTTTCCCCGGGGGAGGGGCGCGACGGTACTACGAGCAGTACTTC. This translates into CASSFFPGGGARRYYEQYF. Drawing the rest from reference TRBV28 and TRBJ2-7, the complete variable domain is DVKVTQSSRYLVKRTGEKVFLECVQDMDHENMFWYRQDPGLGLRLIYFSYDVKMKEKGDIPEGYSVSREKKERFSLILESASTNQTSMYLCASSFFPGGGARRYYEQYFGPGTRLTVT.

The rearrangement uses TRBV7-2 and TRBJ1-6; tentatively, D is TRBD1 (5 bases). Trimming shortened V by 1 base and J by 7 bases, and 17 bases separated the two germline ends. The CDR3 consists of 17 residues. In germline, CDR1 is SGHTA, CDR2 FQGNSA. The CDR3 nucleotides read TGTGCCAGCAGCTTAGGTATACAGGAGCTTTTCAATTCACCCCTCCACTTT. It is translated as CASSLGIQELFNSPLHF.

The V call is TRBV19, the J call TRBJ1-5; D is undetermined. Per germline, CDR1 LNHDA and CDR2 SQIVND (reference sequence). This CDR3 is 14 amino acids long. Trimming stripped 4 bases from V and 7 bases from J, with 14 bases between. CDR3 in DNA: TGTGCCAGTAGTAGCCGGGAGAGGGAACAGCCCCAGCATTTT. Encoded protein: CASSSREREQPQHF.

Details on this clone: A junction end diverges from the germline sequence, so it may reflect a read error. The rearrangement links TRBV13 to TRBJ1-2, with D possibly matching TRBD1 (5 bases). This CDR3 is built from 13 residues. Germline CDR1 PRHDT, CDR2 FYEKMQ (reference sequence). The CDR3 DNA sequence: TGTGCCAGCAGCCCTACCAAGGGGTATGGCTACCCCTTC. Encoded protein: CASSPTKGYGYPF.

The V gene is TRBV28, the J gene TRBJ2-3; D is undetermined. This CDR3 spans 14 amino acids. Trimming removed 6 bases at V and 6 bases at J, with 16 bases between. Germline CDR1 MDHEN, CDR2 SYDVKM. The CDR3 spells CASRERLVGDTQYF. DNA for the CDR3: TGTGCCAGCAGGGAGCGTTTGGTAGGCGATACGCAGTATTTT.

The chain links TRBV28 to TRBJ2-5; 12 bases fit TRBD2. The J call is doubtful: the DNA matches TRBJ2-7 better. Germline-derived CDR1 and CDR2 are MDHEN and SYDVKM. CDR3 length equals 15 residues. The CDR3 DNA sequence: TGTGCCAGCAGCCGGACTAGCGGGGCTTCCTACGAGCAGTACTTC. This encodes CASSRTSGASYEQYF.

This chain joins TRBV28 and TRBJ2-2, with 10 bases lining up with TRBD1. Looked up from germline, CDR1 is MDHEN and CDR2 is SYDVKM. The CDR3 sequence is 17 residues long. V gave up 0 bases and J gave up 5 bases; unmatched junction bases: 6. CDR3 sequence (DNA): TGTGCCAGCAGTTTATGGCGGGGACAGGGGTGGACCGGGGAGCTGTTTTTT. Protein: CASSLWRGQGWTGELFF.

J is TRBJ2-3 and V is TRBV28, with 8 bases matching TRBD2. CDR1 MDHEN and CDR2 SYDVKM come from the germline V gene. The CDR3 extends over 15 amino acids. Trimming removed 6 bases from V and 3 bases from J; junction bases left unmatched: 8. The CDR3 DNA sequence: TGTGCCAGCAGCCGCCGGGCGGGAGGTACAGATACGCAGTATTTT. This sequence encodes CASSRRAGGTDTQYF.

Regarding this clone: At one end the junction does not follow the germline gene, possibly because of a read error. V usage is TRBV5-6 and J usage is TRBJ1-2, with D perhaps matching TRBD1 (5 bases). Germline assignment: CDR1 SGHDT and CDR2 YYEEEE. The CDR3 is 14 amino acids. The CDR3 is CASTRDGGNYGYPF. The CDR3 DNA reads TGTGCCAGCACCCGGGACGGGGGAAACTATGGCTACCCCTTC.

The chain has TRBV19 and TRBJ1-2; the D is unclear. CDR1 is LNHDA, CDR2 SQIVND, per germline (reference sequence). The CDR3 has 13 residues. V was pared by 6 bases and J by 1 base, with 9 bases between. CDR3 sequence: CASSQKINYGYTF. CDR3 in DNA: TGTGCCAGTAGCCAGAAAATTAACTATGGCTACACCTTC. Together with reference TRBV19 and TRBJ1-2, the CDR3 gives the full variable domain: DGGITQSPKYLFRKEGQNVTLSCEQNLNHDAMYWYRQDPGQGLRLIYYSQIVNDFQKGDIAEGYSVSREKKESFPLTVTSAQKNPTAFYLCASSQKINYGYTFGSGTRLTVV.

The V call is TRBV28, the J call TRBJ1-1; no clear D. The ends were cut back, 10 bases at V and 11 bases at J, with 20 bases in the middle. This CDR3 has 12 residues. CDR1 is MDHEN, CDR2 SYDVKM, per germline. The CDR3 protein is CATAGWALYAFF. As DNA, the CDR3 is TGTGCCACCGCGGGGTGGGCCCTTTATGCTTTCTTT.

J is TRBJ2-1 and V is TRBV30; D perhaps matches TRBD2 (5 bases). V lost 0 bases to trimming and J lost 4 bases, with 13 bases between them. The germline V gene encodes CDR1 GTSNPN and CDR2 SVGIG (reference sequence). The CDR3 is 15 amino acids. The CDR3 DNA sequence: TGTGCCTGGAGTGTACTGGGGAGTCGATACAATGAGCAGTTCTTC. Its translation: CAWSVLGSRYNEQFF.

The rearrangement links TRBV4-1 to TRBJ1-1; TRBD1 matches 9 bases. The CDR3 has 20 residues. Germline loops: CDR1 MGHRA, CDR2 YSYEKL. V dropped 4 bases and J dropped 0; count of bases not matched to a gene: 18. The CDR3 DNA is TGCGCCAGCAGCCGATCTATCCTCTGGGACAGGGAGCACATGAACACTGAAGCTTTCTTT. It yields the protein CASSRSILWDREHMNTEAFF.

As DNA, the CDR3 is TGTGCCAGCAGCCAGGACACCAACCACGAGCAGTACTTC. It encodes CASSQDTNHEQYF. The gene calls are TRBV6-6 and TRBJ2-7; the D gene is possibly TRBD1 (5 bases). Germline V lookup: CDR1 MNHNY, CDR2 SVGAGI (reference sequence). The length of the CDR3 is 13 residues. With 6 bases removed from V and 5 bases from J, the gap between germline ends came to 14 bases.

This chain joins TRBV25-1 and TRBJ2-7, with 9 bases fitting TRBD1. The CDR3 has 13 amino acids. The ends lost 8 bases at V and 3 bases at J; junction bases unmatched: 5. CDR1 and CDR2 (germline): MGHDK, SYGVNS. CDR3 sequence: CASGRGQGYEQYF. The CDR3 nucleotides are TGTGCCAGCGGCCGGGGACAGGGCTACGAGCAGTACTTC.

This clone was found a few times. The gene calls are TRBV5-6 and TRBJ2-1, with no clear D. The V gene's germline CDR1 is SGHDT and CDR2 YYEEEE. The ends were cut back, 2 bases at V and 0 bases at J, with 9 bases in the middle. This CDR3 has 15 amino acids. This CDR3 reads CASSFVSSSYNEQFF. CDR3 in DNA: TGTGCCAGCAGCTTCGTATCGAGCTCCTACAATGAGCAGTTCTTC. The whole variable domain, filled in from reference TRBV5-6 and TRBJ2-1, reads DAGVTQSPTHLIKTRGQQVTLRCSPKSGHDTVSWYQQALGQGPQFIFQYYEEEERQRGNFPDRFSGHQFPNYSSELNVNALLLGDSALYLCASSFVSSSYNEQFFGPGTRLTVL.

The chain has TRBV4-2 and TRBJ2-3, with 8 bases matching TRBD1. This CDR3 has 16 amino acids. Germline V CDR1 and CDR2: LGHNA, YNFKEQ. J lost 1 base, V lost 5 bases, and 8 bases had no gene match. CDR3 nucleotides: TGTGCCAGCAGCGAAACAGGGGGGTTAGGCACAGATACGCAGTATTTT. Protein sequence: CASSETGGLGTDTQYF.